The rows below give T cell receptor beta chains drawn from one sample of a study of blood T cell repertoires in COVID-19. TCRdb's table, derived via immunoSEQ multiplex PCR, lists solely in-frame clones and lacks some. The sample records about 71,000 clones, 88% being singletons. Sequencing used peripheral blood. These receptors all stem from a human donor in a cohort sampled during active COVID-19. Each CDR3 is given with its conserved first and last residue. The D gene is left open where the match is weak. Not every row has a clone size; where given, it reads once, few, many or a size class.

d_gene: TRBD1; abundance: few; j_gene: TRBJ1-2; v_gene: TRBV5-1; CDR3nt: TGCGCCAGCAGCCAGGACAGGATCTATGGCTACACCTTC; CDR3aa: CASSQDRIYGYTF
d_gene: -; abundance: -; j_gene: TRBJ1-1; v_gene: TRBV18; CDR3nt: TGTGCCAGCTCCCCCCCGGGGACTGAAGCTTTCTTT; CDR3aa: CASSPPGTEAFF
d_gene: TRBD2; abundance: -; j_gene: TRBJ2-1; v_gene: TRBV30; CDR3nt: TGTGCCTTTAGTAGCGGGGGGAAACCCCTTGGCAATGAGCAGTTCTTC; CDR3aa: CAFSSGGKPLGNEQFF
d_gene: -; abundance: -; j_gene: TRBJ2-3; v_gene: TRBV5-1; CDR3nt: TGCGCCAGCAGCGGAGGGTCCCGATCGTGGGATACGCAGTATTTT; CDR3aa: CASSGGSRSWDTQYF
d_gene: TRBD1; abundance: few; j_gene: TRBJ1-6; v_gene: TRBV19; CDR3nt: TGTGCCAGTAGTAACCGCAGGGGGCCGGATTCACCCCTCCACTTT; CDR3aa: CASSNRRGPDSPLHF
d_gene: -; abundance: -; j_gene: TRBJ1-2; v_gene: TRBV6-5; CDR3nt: TGTGCCAGCACGTCGGGCCAAGGGAGAGGCTATGGCTACACCTTC; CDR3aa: CASTSGQGRGYGYTF
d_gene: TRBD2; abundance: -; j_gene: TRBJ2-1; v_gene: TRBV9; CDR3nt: TGTGCCAGCAGCGTAGCGGGGGGGACCTACAATGAGCAGTTCTTC; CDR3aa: CASSVAGGTYNEQFF
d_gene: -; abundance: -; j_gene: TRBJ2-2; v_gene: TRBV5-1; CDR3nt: TGCGCCAGCAGCTTGCTCAGGGGTAGCACCGGGGAGCTGTTTTTT; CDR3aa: CASSLLRGSTGELFF
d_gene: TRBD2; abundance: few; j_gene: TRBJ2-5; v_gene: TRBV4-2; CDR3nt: TGTGCCAGCAGCCAACCAGCGGGGGGGCCGGAGACCCAGTACTTC; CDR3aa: CASSQPAGGPETQYF
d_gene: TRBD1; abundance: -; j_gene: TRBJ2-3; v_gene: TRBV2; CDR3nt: TGTGCCAGCAGCGATCACATTTGGGGACAGGAGAGCGATACGCAGTATTTT; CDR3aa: CASSDHIWGQESDTQYF
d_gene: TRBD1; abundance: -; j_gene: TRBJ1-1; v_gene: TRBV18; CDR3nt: TGTGCCAGCTCACCTCAGGGGGGCACTGAAGCTTTCTTT; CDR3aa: CASSPQGGTEAFF
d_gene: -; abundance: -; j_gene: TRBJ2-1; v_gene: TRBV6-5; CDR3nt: TGTGCCAGCAGTCCAAACTACAATGAGCAGTTCTTC; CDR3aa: CASSPNYNEQFF
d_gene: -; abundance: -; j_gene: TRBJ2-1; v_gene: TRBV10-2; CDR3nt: TGCGCCAGCAGTGTAGGAGTGGAACGGGGAGCGCCCGCGTCGGATGAGCAGTTCTTC; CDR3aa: CASSVGVERGAPASDEQFF
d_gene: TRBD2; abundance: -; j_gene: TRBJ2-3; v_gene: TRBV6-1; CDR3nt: TGTGCCAGCAGTGTAAAAGGGACTAGCGGGGGGGGAACGCAGTATTTT; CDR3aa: CASSVKGTSGGGTQYF
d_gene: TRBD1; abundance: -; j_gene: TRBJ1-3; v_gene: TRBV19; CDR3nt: TGTGCCACAGGGACAGAACCTTTCTCTGGAAACACCATATATTTT; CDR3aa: CATGTEPFSGNTIYF
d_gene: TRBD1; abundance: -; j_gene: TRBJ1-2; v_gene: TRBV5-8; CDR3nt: TGTGCCAGCAGCCCGCGGGACAGATACTATGGCTACACCTTC; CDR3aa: CASSPRDRYYGYTF
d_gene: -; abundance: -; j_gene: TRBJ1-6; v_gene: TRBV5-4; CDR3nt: TGTGCCAGCAGCGCGGTTGGGTCACCCCTCCACTTT; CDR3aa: CASSAVGSPLHF
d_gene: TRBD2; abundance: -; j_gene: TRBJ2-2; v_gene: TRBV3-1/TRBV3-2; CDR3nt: TGTGCCAGCAGCGAGGGACTAGCGGCCGGGGAGCTGTTTTTT; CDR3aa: CASSEGLAAGELFF
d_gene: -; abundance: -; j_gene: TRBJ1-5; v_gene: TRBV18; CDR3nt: TGTGCCAGCTCACCGGGGGGAGGCAATCAGCCCCAGCATTTT; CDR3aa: CASSPGGGNQPQHF
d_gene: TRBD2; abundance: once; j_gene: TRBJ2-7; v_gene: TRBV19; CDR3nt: TGTGCCAGTAGTATGGGGGGTACTAGCGGGTTCTCCTACGAGCAGTACTTC; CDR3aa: CASSMGGTSGFSYEQYF
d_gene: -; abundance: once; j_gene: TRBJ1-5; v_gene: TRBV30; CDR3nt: TGTGCCTGGAGTTATGGTAGTGTACAGCGCAATCAGCCCCAGCATTTT; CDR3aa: CAWSYGSVQRNQPQHF
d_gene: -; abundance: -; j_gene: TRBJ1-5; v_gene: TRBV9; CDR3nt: TGTGCCAGCAGTGCTATGGGCAGCAATCAGCCCCAGCATTTT; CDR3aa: CASSAMGSNQPQHF
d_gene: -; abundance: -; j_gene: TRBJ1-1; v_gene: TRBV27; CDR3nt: TGTGCCAGCAGTTTAAGGAGGGAGACTGAAGCTTTCTTT; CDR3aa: CASSLRRETEAFF
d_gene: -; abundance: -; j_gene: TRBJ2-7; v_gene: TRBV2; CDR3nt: TGTGCCAGCAGGCCCGGGACACGGTCCTACGAGCAGTACTTC; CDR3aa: CASRPGTRSYEQYF
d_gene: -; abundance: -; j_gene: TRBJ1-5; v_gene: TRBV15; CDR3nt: TGTGCCACCAGCCAAAGTACAGGGCGAGGAAATCAGCCCCAGCATTTT; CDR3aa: CATSQSTGRGNQPQHF